This TCR beta chain was recovered during a study of blood T cell repertoires in COVID-19. Study-level background: COVID-19 samples collected from the United States, Italy and Spain covered acute and convalescent phases. PBMCs, B-cell-depleted T cells, or T cells provided the cDNA or gDNA that made up the material.

The CDR3 consists of 15 residues. Germline CDR1 is SGHAT and CDR2 is FQDESV (reference sequence). V was cut by 4 bases and J by 2 bases, with 14 bases left in between. Per the study methods: Quantification of nucleated cells was approximated via reference gene primer amplification. Repertoires were generated with immunoSEQ multiplex PCR, while TCRdb's copy carries only in-frame clones and drops some. V and J calls and clone size are those listed in that table; D and trimming were worked out from the DNA. The sample holds approximately 46,000 clones, more than 70% seen once. Sequences were obtained from peripheral blood. J is TRBJ1-2 and V is TRBV11-1; the D gene is possibly TRBD1 (6 bases). This TCR derives from a woman aged 70-85 years with acute or convalescent COVID-19. The CDR3 is CASSSIRTDNYGYTF. CDR3 coding DNA: TGTGCCAGCAGCTCGATTCGGACAGACAACTATGGCTACACCTTC.